This T cell receptor (beta chain) was sequenced in a study of vaccination and CD4 T cells after COVID-19. The treatment is: roughly 11-day PBMC culture with coronavirus spike peptide pools or control peptides (ViraFEST assay). Cultured CD4+ T cells had their DNA profiled by the Oncomine TCR Beta short-read assay. A single record per CDR3 protein comes from TCRdb applying MiXCR to the PCR reads. The sample holds approximately 12,000 distinct CDR3 sequences, 50% to 55% seen once. Remarks on this clonotype: The antigen remains undetermined.

The sample taken for sequencing was CD4+ T cells from blood, cultured in vitro. The clonotype was recovered from a human donor who had recovered from COVID-19.

As DNA, the CDR3 is TGCAGTGCGTGGACTAGCGGATCGGGGGAGCTGTTTTTT. Amino acid sequence: CSAWTSGSGELFF. V usage is TRBV20-1 and J usage is TRBJ2-2; 10 bases agree with TRBD2. CDR3 length: 13 amino acids. The germline CDR1 and CDR2 sequences are DFQATT and SNEGSKA (reference sequence). The trim removed 6 bases at V and 8 bases at J, leaving 6 bases unmatched.